What follows are 4 T cell receptor beta chains derived from one specimen sequenced in a study of shared clonotypes between healthy human individuals. Assay used: immunoSEQ multiplex PCR; TCRdb lists only in-frame clones, some missing. The sample carries some 2,500,000 clones, more than 85% recorded once. Material for sequencing was naive CD4+ T cells from PBMCs. Subset defined: CD45RA+ positively selected. The receptor source for this set is a man between 18 and 29 years old in good health. Some clones in this sample may be carry-over from other donors' samples.

The chain uses TRBV6-5 and TRBJ2-7, with D maybe TRBD2 (5 bases). CDR1 and CDR2 from the germline V gene are MNHEY and SVGAGI. The germline V and J ends were trimmed by 7 bases and 3 bases, with 13 bases remaining between them. The CDR3 length is 13 residues. The CDR3 DNA is TGTGCCAGCACCCCTCCCGAGGGCTACGAGCAGTACTTC. This encodes CASTPPEGYEQYF.

V and J are TRBV7-6 and TRBJ2-5; D remains ambiguous. V gave up 4 bases and J gave up 2 bases, with 11 bases separating them. The CDR3 is 14 residues long. Germline V lookup: CDR1 SGHVS, CDR2 FNYEAQ. In nucleotides, the CDR3 is TGTGCCAGCAGCTCCTTCGCCCTGCAAGAGACCCAGTACTTC. Amino acid sequence: CASSSFALQETQYF.

This rearrangement joins TRBV18 to TRBJ2-6; D possibly corresponds to TRBD1 (5 bases). The germline V gene has CDR1 KGHSH and CDR2 LQKENI. This CDR3 has 20 residues. V lost 3 bases, J lost 1 base, and 22 bases lay in between. The CDR3 region has the DNA TGTGCCAGCTCACCGCGACTGCAGACAGAAACAAGGTCTGGGGCCAACGTCCTGACTTTC. It yields the protein CASSPRLQTETRSGANVLTF.

In its sample, this clone was seen once. The V gene is TRBV6-1, the J gene TRBJ2-1; D gene ambiguous. The CDR3 runs to 12 residues. Trimming cost V 5 bases and J 9 bases, with 11 bases left between them. Germline CDR1 is MNHNS and CDR2 is SASEGT. CDR3 DNA sequence: TGTGCCAGCAGTCCTCGTCAGAGTGAGCAGTTCTTC. Its protein product is CASSPRQSEQFF.